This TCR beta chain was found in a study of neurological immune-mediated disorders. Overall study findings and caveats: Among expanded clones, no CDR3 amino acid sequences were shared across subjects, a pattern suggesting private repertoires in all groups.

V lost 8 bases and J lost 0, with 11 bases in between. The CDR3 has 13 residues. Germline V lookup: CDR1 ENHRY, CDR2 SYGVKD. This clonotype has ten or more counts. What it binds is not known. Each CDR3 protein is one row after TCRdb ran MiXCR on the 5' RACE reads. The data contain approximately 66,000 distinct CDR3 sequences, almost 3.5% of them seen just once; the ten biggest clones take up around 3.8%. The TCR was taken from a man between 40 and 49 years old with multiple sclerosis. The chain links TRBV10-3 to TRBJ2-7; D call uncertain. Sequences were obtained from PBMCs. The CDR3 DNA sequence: TGTGCCATCCACTCTGGATACTCCTACGAGCAGTACTTC. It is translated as CAIHSGYSYEQYF.